What follows are 17 T cell receptor beta chains derived from one specimen sequenced in a study of T cell responses to AZD1222 COVID-19 vaccine. The protocol was immunoSEQ multiplex PCR, while the TCRdb copy is restricted to in-frame clones and leaves out a portion. Counted here are 100,000 to 150,000 clones, roughly nine tenths occurring once; the ten biggest clones make up about 1.6%. Sequenced here: peripheral blood, sampled on day 0 of AZD1222 vaccination. These TCRs come from an adult in good health.

The chain is built from TRBV7-3 and TRBJ1-3, with a possible D match to TRBD1 (5 bases). Trimming pared 5 bases from V and 0 bases from J, leaving 8 bases between. Germline V gene lookup returns CDR1 SGHTA and CDR2 FQGTGA. The CDR3 is 14 residues long. CDR3 loop: CASSQGPSGNTIYF. The CDR3 nucleotides read TGTGCCAGCAGCCAGGGACCCTCTGGAAACACCATATATTTT.

This chain joins TRBV19 and TRBJ2-1; perhaps TRBD1 as D (6 bases). Germline V gives CDR1 LNHDA, CDR2 SQIVND (reference sequence). The CDR3 loop spans 16 amino acids. Trimming took 1 base from V and 1 from J, leaving 11 bases between them. The CDR3 bases are TGTGCCAGTAGTATAGTAGGGGGTGCATCCTACAATGAGCAGTTCTTC. It encodes CASSIVGGASYNEQFF.

V is TRBV12-3 or TRBV12-4 and J is TRBJ2-5; a possible D gene is TRBD1 (6 bases). The CDR3 has 12 residues. Trimming took off 6 bases at V and 3 bases at J, with 8 bases between the two ends. CDR3 in amino acids: CASSPGEETQYF. In DNA, the CDR3 is TGTGCCAGCAGCCCAGGGGAAGAGACCCAGTACTTC.

The CDR3 reads CASSLALAAGIQYF. CDR3 in DNA: TGTGCCAGCAGCTTAGCGCTAGCGGCGGGGATTCAGTACTTC. The chain uses TRBV7-8 and TRBJ2-4, with TRBD2 matching over 7 bases. Germline V gene data show CDR1 as SGHVS and CDR2 as FQNEAQ. The CDR3 has 14 residues. Trimming cost V 0 bases and J 10 bases; bases outside gene matches: 6.

In this sample, this clone turned up a few times. The V gene is TRBV18, the J gene TRBJ2-2; D possibly corresponds to TRBD1 (5 bases). Germline loops: CDR1 KGHSH, CDR2 LQKENI. This CDR3 has 14 residues. V was cut by 2 bases and J by 1 base, with 5 bases left in between. CDR3 amino acids: CASSPTGNTGELFF. The CDR3, as DNA: TGTGCCAGCTCACCAACAGGGAACACCGGGGAGCTGTTTTTT.

This chain links TRBV5-1 with TRBJ1-2, with 11 bases identical to TRBD1. V was clipped by 5 bases and J by 2 bases; unmatched bases: 8. CDR1 SGHRS and CDR2 YFSETQ come from the germline V gene. The CDR3 has 16 residues. The CDR3 loop reads CASRKDRGRVNYGYTF. The CDR3 DNA is TGCGCCAGCAGAAAGGACAGGGGGCGCGTGAACTATGGCTACACCTTC.

The rearrangement uses TRBV2 and TRBJ2-1; the match to TRBD1 covers 9 bases. The germline CDR1 and CDR2 sequences are SNHLY and FYNNEI. V shed 6 bases and J 1 base; nucleotides not matched to a gene: 4. The CDR3 consists of 15 residues. The CDR3 loop is CASRGGQGSYNEQFF. CDR3 DNA sequence: TGTGCCAGCAGAGGGGGACAGGGATCCTACAATGAGCAGTTCTTC.

The gene calls are TRBV10-2 and TRBJ2-7, with 9 nucleotides matching TRBD2. Trimming at V came to 7 bases and at J to 1 base, leaving 2 bases not matched to a gene. This CDR3 has 13 amino acids. Germline V gene sequence: CDR1 WSHSY, CDR2 SAAADI. CDR3 DNA: TGCGCCAGCACAGGACTAGCGTCCTACGAGCAGTACTTC. This encodes CASTGLASYEQYF.

The J gene is TRBJ1-2, the V gene TRBV7-3; D might be TRBD1 (5 bases). The germline V gene encodes CDR1 SGHTA and CDR2 FQGTGA. The CDR3 runs to 16 residues. The V end was cut by 1 base, the J end by 8 bases, with 20 bases between. CDR3 amino acids: CASSLKGQSPMKGYTF. As DNA, the CDR3 is TGTGCCAGCAGCTTAAAGGGGCAGAGCCCGATGAAGGGCTACACCTTC. Combining the CDR3 with reference TRBV7-3 and TRBJ1-2 gives the whole variable domain GAGVSQTPSNKVTEKGKYVELRCDPISGHTALYWYRQSLGQGPEFLIYFQGTGAADDSGLPNDRFFAVRPEGSVSTLKIQRTERGDSAVYLCASSLKGQSPMKGYTFGSGTRLTVV.

Concerning this clone: The same CDR3 also results from other DNA sequences found in this sample. The gene calls are TRBV7-9 and TRBJ2-5; no reliable D call. The CDR3 extends over 12 amino acids. Germline CDR1 and CDR2: SEHNR and FQNEAQ (reference sequence). V was cut by 5 bases and J by 5 bases, with 9 bases left in between. In DNA, the CDR3 is TGTGCCAGCAGCCTTAACGGGGAGACCCAGTACTTC. Translation: CASSLNGETQYF.

The chain is built from TRBV10-3 and TRBJ2-2; TRBD2 aligns across 8 bases. The V and J ends lost 4 bases and 6 bases, in that order; junction bases with no gene match: 7. CDR1 is ENHRY, CDR2 SYGVKD, per germline. The CDR3 covers 15 residues. CDR3 sequence (DNA): TGTGCCATCAGTGTTCCGGGAGGGCCCCCCGGGGAGCTGTTTTTT. Residues: CAISVPGGPPGELFF.

The J gene is TRBJ2-1, the V gene TRBV4-3; D gene ambiguous. V was shortened by 0 bases and J by 5 bases, with 11 bases between the two germline ends. Germline CDR1 is LGHNA and CDR2 is YSLEER. CDR3 size: 15 residues. The CDR3 is CASSQEGGTDNEQFF. In DNA, the CDR3 is TGCGCCAGCAGCCAAGAAGGTGGCACAGACAATGAGCAGTTCTTC.

V usage is TRBV12-3 or TRBV12-4 and J usage is TRBJ1-1, with 7 bases identical to TRBD1. The CDR3 runs to 13 residues. The ends lost 10 bases at V and 0 bases at J; junction bases unmatched: 5. The CDR3 loop is CATRTGMNTEAFF. The CDR3 DNA sequence: TGTGCCACCAGGACAGGAATGAACACTGAAGCTTTCTTT.

The rearrangement links TRBV4-2 to TRBJ2-3, with TRBD1 matching over 7 bases. Germline lookup yields CDR1 LGHNA and CDR2 YNFKEQ. V was clipped by 0 bases and J by 10 bases; unmatched bases: 16. CDR3 length: 17 residues. Written as DNA, the CDR3 is TGTGCCAGCAGCCAAGATCCCGGGACAGACGCCCGATTGGCGCAGTATTTT. It translates to CASSQDPGTDARLAQYF.

The V call is TRBV5-1, the J call TRBJ2-1; 8 positions agree with TRBD2. The germline V gene encodes CDR1 SGHRS and CDR2 YFSETQ. V gave up 3 bases and J gave up 7 bases; unmatched junction bases: 6. This CDR3 comprises 14 residues. The CDR3 is CASSSGLDINEQFF. CDR3 coding DNA: TGCGCCAGCAGCTCGGGACTAGACATAAATGAGCAGTTCTTC.

The chain carries TRBV3-1 (or the pseudogene TRBV3-2) and TRBJ2-7, with unresolved D. Germline-derived CDR1 and CDR2 are LGHDT and YNNKEL (reference sequence). V was trimmed by 3 bases and J by 7 bases, leaving 7 bases between them. The CDR3 totals 11 residues. As DNA, the CDR3 is TGTGCCAGCAGCCACCGGTGGGAGCAGTACTTC. Translation gives CASSHRWEQYF.

This clone was observed once. This chain uses TRBV9 with TRBJ2-5; D remains unclear. Trimming removed 0 bases from V and 2 bases from J, with 8 bases in between. Germline CDR1 is SGDLS and CDR2 is YYNGEE. The CDR3 sequence is 14 residues long. This CDR3 reads CASSVALQQETQYF. Here the CDR3 DNA reads TGTGCCAGCAGCGTAGCCCTTCAACAAGAGACCCAGTACTTC. Drawing the rest from reference TRBV9 and TRBJ2-5, the complete variable domain is DSGVTQTPKHLITATGQRVTLRCSPRSGDLSVYWYQQSLDQGLQFLIQYYNGEERAKGNILERFSAQQFPDLHSELNLSSLELGDSALYFCASSVALQQETQYFGPGTRLLVL.